These 7 T cell receptor beta chains originate from one sample sequenced in a study of cytomegalovirus exposure and HLA in healthy donors. The PCR contained 60 Vbeta and 13 Jbeta primers. The repertoire was sequenced with immunoSEQ multiplex PCR; TCRdb's copy has only in-frame clones and lacks some. There are about 86,000 clones in the sample; roughly 78% occur only once, and about 2.7% lies in the top ten. The sample was PBMCs. The receptors originated from a male donor in good health and CMV-seropositive.

The rearrangement uses TRBV27 and TRBJ2-7; TRBD2 might be the D (5 bases). The CDR3 is 13 amino acids. Trimming left V 6 bases short and J 2 bases short, with 11 bases between. Germline V gives CDR1 MNHEY, CDR2 SMNVEV (reference sequence). The CDR3 DNA reads TGTGCCAGCAGCCAGCGGTACCCCTACGAGCAGTACTTC. Encoded protein: CASSQRYPYEQYF.

The chain employs TRBV10-3 and TRBJ2-1; the D gene is possibly TRBD2 (6 bases). Germline V CDR1 and CDR2: ENHRY, SYGVKD. The CDR3 covers 13 residues. The V end was cut by 7 bases, the J end by 5 bases, with 12 bases between. The CDR3 DNA reads TGTGCCATCACGGGGGACTTCCACAATGAGCAGTTCTTC. It encodes CAITGDFHNEQFF.

The chain is built from TRBV19 and TRBJ1-5; 8 nucleotides align to TRBD1. The V gene's germline CDR1 is LNHDA and CDR2 SQIVND (reference sequence). J was trimmed by 1 base and V by 9 bases; bases with no gene match: 5. The CDR3 loop spans 14 amino acids. CDR3: CASHRTGSNQPQHF. The CDR3 DNA follows: TGTGCCAGCCACCGGACAGGGAGCAATCAGCCCCAGCATTTT.

V usage is TRBV25-1 and J usage is TRBJ1-5; possible D gene TRBD1, 5 bases. CDR3 length: 14 amino acids. The germline CDR1 and CDR2 sequences are MGHDK and SYGVNS. The germline V and J ends were trimmed by 3 bases and 2 bases, with 8 bases remaining between them. The CDR3 sequence: CASSDSGGNQPQHF. CDR3 sequence (DNA): TGTGCCAGCAGTGACTCGGGGGGCAATCAGCCCCAGCATTTT.

This clone was observed once. This sequence joins TRBV28 and TRBJ1-4; a possible D gene is TRBD1 (5 bases). Trimming left V 6 bases short and J 6 bases short, with 20 bases between. The CDR3 spans 16 residues. Germline V CDR1 and CDR2: MDHEN, SYDVKM. CDR3 in amino acids: CASSTRDSAYYEKLFF. In nucleotides, the CDR3 is TGTGCCAGCAGCACCCGTGACAGTGCCTATTATGAAAAACTGTTTTTT.

The chain combines TRBV4-2 with TRBJ2-5; D might be TRBD1 (6 bases). The CDR3 sequence is 16 residues long. Germline lookup yields CDR1 LGHNA and CDR2 YNFKEQ. The ends were cut back, 3 bases at V and 0 bases at J, with 14 bases in the middle. CDR3 DNA: TGTGCCAGCAGCCACCAAGGACAGACGTACCAAGAGACCCAGTACTTC. Translating it yields CASSHQGQTYQETQYF.

This clone was counted a few times. V gene TRBV27 combines with J gene TRBJ1-6; D is uncertain. The V and J ends lost 6 bases and 11 bases respectively, with 20 bases between them. CDR1 is MNHEY, CDR2 SMNVEV, per germline (reference sequence). The CDR3 is made up of 15 amino acids. The DNA of the CDR3 is TGTGCCAGCAGCCTAGTGGGAGGTGGGCTAACACCCCTCCACTTT. Translation: CASSLVGGGLTPLHF.